The sequence of this T cell receptor beta chain was determined in a study of blood T cell repertoires in COVID-19. At the level of the study: The study drew acute and convalescent COVID-19 samples from the United States, Italy and Spain. Nucleic acid was either cDNA or gDNA, and it came from T cells, B-cell-depleted T cells, or PBMCs.

Per the original methods: Nucleated cell number was recorded as an estimate derived from reference gene primer amplification. Generated by immunoSEQ multiplex PCR, the TCRdb table keeps only in-frame clones and is missing some. D and trimming were read from the DNA, whereas the V and J calls and clone size are those reported in that table. This table holds some 87,000 clones, 89% found once. Looked up from germline, CDR1 is MNHEY and CDR2 is SVGAGI. The CDR3 contains 13 residues. Trimming removed 7 bases at V and 4 bases at J, with 13 bases between. The specimen sequenced was peripheral blood. This chain connects TRBV6-5 to TRBJ1-2; D remains ambiguous. The TCR was taken from a woman aged 70-85 years with acute or convalescent COVID-19. The CDR3 is CASMAGVGYGYTF. DNA of the CDR3: TGTGCCAGCATGGCCGGAGTAGGCTATGGCTACACCTTC.